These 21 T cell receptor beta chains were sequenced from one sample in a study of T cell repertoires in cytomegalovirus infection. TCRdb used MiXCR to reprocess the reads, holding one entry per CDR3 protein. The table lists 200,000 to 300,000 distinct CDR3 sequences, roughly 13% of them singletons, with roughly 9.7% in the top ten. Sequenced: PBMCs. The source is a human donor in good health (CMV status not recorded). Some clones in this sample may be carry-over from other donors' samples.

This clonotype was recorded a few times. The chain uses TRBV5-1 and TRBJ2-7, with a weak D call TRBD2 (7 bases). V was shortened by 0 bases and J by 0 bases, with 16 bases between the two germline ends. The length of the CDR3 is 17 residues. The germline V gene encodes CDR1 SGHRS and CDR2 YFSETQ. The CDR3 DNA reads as TGCGCCAGCAGCTTGGGGGGGGGGCAAAAACCCTCCTACGAGCAGTACTTC. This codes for CASSLGGGQKPSYEQYF.

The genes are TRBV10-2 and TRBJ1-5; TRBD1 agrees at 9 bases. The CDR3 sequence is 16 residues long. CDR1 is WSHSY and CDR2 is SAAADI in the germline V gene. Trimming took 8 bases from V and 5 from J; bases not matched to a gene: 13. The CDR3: CASSSPGQGQYQPQHF. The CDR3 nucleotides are TGCGCCAGCTCTTCTCCGGGACAGGGTCAGTATCAGCCCCAGCATTTT.

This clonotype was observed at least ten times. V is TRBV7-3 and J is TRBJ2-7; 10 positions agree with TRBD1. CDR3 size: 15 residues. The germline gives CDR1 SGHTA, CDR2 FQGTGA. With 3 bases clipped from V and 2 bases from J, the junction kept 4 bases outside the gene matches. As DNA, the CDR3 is TGTGCCAGCAGCTTGGCCGGGACAGGGGCCTACGAGCAGTACTTC. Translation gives CASSLAGTGAYEQYF.

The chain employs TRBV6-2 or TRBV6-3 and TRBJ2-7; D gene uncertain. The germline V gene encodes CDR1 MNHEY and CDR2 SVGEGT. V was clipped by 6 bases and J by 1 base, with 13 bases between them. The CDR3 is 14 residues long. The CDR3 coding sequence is TGTGCCAGCAGAAGGGCAGCCTTATCCTACGAGCAGTACTTC. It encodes CASRRAALSYEQYF.

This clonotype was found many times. In nucleotides, the CDR3 is TGTGCCAGCAGCTTAGGCGGGAGTGCAGATACGCAGTATTTT. Translation gives CASSLGGSADTQYF. The V gene is TRBV7-2, the J gene TRBJ2-3; 7 bases align to TRBD2. In germline, CDR1 is SGHTA, CDR2 FQGNSA. CDR3 length: 14 amino acids. V shed 1 base, J shed 4 bases, and the junction held 2 bases outside the gene matches.

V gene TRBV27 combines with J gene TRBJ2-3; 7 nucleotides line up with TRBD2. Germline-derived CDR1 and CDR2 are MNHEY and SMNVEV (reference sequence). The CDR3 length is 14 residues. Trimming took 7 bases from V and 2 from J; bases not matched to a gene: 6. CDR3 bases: TGTGCCAGCACCTCTAGCGGATACACAGATACGCAGTATTTT. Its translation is CASTSSGYTDTQYF.

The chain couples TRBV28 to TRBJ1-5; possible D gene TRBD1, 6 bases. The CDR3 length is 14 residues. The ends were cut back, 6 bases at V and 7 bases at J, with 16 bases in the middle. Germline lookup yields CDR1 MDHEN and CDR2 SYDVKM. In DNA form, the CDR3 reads TGTGCCAGCAGCAAACACAGGGACGGGCAGCCCCAGCATTTT. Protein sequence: CASSKHRDGQPQHF.

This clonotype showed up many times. The CDR3 nucleotides read TGTGCCAGCAGCGATCGGGACAGTCCGTTGGCCCAGTACTTC. This codes for CASSDRDSPLAQYF. V gene TRBV7-2 combines with J gene TRBJ2-5; 7 nucleotides match TRBD1. This CDR3 region has 14 residues. The ends lost 5 bases at V and 9 bases at J; junction bases unmatched: 12. Per germline, CDR1 SGHTA and CDR2 FQGNSA. The full variable domain, completed using reference TRBV7-2 and TRBJ2-5, is GAGVSQSPSNKVTEKGKDVELRCDPISGHTALYWYRQSLGQGLEFLIYFQGNSAPDKSGLPSDRFSAERTGGSVSTLTIQRTQQEDSAVYLCASSDRDSPLAQYFGPGTRLLVL.

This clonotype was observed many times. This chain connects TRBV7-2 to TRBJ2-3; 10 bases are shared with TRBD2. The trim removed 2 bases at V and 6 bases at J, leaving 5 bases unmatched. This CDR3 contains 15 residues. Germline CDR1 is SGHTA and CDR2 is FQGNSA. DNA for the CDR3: TGTGCCAGCAGCTTACCTAGCGGGAGTTACGATACGCAGTATTTT. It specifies CASSLPSGSYDTQYF.

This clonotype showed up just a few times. The CDR3 spells CASSLGGMLSNQPQHF. CDR3 coding DNA: TGTGCCAGCAGTTTAGGAGGGATGCTTAGCAATCAGCCCCAGCATTTT. The rearrangement uses TRBV28 and TRBJ1-5; D unresolved. V shed 2 bases and J shed 0 bases, with 11 bases lying between them. Germline V gene lookup returns CDR1 MDHEN and CDR2 SYDVKM. The CDR3 runs to 16 residues. Based on the CDR3 plus reference TRBV28 and TRBJ1-5, the full variable domain is DVKVTQSSRYLVKRTGEKVFLECVQDMDHENMFWYRQDPGLGLRLIYFSYDVKMKEKGDIPEGYSVSREKKERFSLILESASTNQTSMYLCASSLGGMLSNQPQHFGDGTRLSIL.

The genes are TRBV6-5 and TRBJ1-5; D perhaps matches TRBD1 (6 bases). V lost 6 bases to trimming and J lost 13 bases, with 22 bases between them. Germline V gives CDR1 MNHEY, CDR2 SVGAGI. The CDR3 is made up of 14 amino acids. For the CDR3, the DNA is TGTGCCAGCAGCCCTAGGGAACAGGGCAAACAGCAGCATTTT. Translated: CASSPREQGKQQHF.

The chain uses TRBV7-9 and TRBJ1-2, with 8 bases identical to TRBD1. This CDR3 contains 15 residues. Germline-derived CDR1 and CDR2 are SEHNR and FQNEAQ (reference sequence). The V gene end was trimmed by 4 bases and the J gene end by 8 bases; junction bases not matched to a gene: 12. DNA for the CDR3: TGTGCCAGCAGCTACGGACAGCCGACAGGGGAAGGCTACACCTTC. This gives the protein CASSYGQPTGEGYTF.

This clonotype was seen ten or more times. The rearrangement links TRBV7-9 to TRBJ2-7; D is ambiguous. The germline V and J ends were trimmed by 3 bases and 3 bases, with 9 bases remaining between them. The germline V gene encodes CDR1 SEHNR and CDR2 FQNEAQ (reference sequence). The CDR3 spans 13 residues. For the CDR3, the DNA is TGTGCCAGCAGCTTCGGACCCATCTACGAGCAGTACTTC. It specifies CASSFGPIYEQYF.

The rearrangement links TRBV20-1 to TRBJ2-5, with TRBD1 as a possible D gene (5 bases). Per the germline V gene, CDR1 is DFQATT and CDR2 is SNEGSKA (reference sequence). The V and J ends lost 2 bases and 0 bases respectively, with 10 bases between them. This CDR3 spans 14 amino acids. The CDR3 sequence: CSARKGPNQETQYF. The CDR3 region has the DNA TGCAGTGCTAGAAAGGGGCCGAACCAAGAGACCCAGTACTTC.

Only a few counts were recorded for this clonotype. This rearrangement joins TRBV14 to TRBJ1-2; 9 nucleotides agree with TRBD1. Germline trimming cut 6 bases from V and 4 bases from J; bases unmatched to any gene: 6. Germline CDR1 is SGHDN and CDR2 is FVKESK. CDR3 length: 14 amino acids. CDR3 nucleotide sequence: TGTGCCAGCAGTGACAGGGGGGGCGGCTATGGCTACACCTTC. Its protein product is CASSDRGGGYGYTF.

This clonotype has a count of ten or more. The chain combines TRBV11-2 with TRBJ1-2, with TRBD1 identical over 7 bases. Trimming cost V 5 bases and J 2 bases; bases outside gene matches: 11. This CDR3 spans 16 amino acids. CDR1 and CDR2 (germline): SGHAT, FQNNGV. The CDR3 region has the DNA TGTGCCAGCAGCCTATATGTGGGACAGTCAAACTATGGCTACACCTTC. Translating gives CASSLYVGQSNYGYTF.

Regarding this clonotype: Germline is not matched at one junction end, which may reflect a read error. The CDR3 region has the DNA TGCAGCGTTGAATTAGCGGGGACGAATACCGGGGAGCTGTTTTTT. It yields the protein CSVELAGTNTGELFF. The chain recombines TRBV29-1 with TRBJ2-2, with 8 bases lining up with TRBD2. From germline, CDR1 is SQVTM and CDR2 ANQGSEA. This CDR3 is 15 amino acids long.

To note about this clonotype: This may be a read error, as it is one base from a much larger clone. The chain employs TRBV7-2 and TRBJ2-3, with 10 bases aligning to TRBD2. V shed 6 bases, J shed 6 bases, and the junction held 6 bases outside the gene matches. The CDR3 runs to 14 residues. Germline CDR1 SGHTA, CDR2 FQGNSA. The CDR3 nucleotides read TGTGCCAGCAGTAGCGGGAGGACATATGATACGCAGTATTTT. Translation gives CASSSGRTYDTQYF.

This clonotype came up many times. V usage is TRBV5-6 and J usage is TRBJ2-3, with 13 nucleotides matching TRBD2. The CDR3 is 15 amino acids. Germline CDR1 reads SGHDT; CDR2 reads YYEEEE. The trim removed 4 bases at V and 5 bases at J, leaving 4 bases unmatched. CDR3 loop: CASSPGLAGLDTQYF. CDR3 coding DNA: TGTGCCAGCAGCCCGGGACTAGCGGGGTTAGATACGCAGTATTTT.

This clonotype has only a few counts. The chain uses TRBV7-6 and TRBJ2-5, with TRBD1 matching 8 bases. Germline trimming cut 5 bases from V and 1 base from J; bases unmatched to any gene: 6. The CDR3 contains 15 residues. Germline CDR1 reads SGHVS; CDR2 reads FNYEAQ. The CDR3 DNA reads TGTGCCAGCAGCCCACCGACAGGGGCCCAAGAGACCCAGTACTTC. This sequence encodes CASSPPTGAQETQYF.

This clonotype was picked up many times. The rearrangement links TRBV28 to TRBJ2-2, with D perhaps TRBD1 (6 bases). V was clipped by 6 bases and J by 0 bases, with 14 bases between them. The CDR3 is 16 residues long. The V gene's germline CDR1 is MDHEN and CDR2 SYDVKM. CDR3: CASRGAGLPNTGELFF. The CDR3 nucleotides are TGTGCCAGCAGGGGGGCCGGTCTACCGAACACCGGGGAGCTGTTTTTT. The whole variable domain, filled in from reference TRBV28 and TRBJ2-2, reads DVKVTQSSRYLVKRTGEKVFLECVQDMDHENMFWYRQDPGLGLRLIYFSYDVKMKEKGDIPEGYSVSREKKERFSLILESASTNQTSMYLCASRGAGLPNTGELFFGEGSRLTVL.